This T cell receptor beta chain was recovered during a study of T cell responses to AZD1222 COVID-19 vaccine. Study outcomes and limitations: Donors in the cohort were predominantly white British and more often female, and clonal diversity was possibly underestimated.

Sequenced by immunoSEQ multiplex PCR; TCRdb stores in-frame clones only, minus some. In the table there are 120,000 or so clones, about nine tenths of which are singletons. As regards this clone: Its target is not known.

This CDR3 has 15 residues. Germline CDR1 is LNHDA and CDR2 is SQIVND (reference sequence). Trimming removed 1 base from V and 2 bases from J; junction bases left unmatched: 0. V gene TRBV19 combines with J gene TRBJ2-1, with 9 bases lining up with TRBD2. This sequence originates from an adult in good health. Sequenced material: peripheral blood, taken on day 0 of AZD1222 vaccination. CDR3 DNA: TGTGCCAGTAGTATAGCTAGCGGGGCCTACAATGAGCAGTTCTTC. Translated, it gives CASSIASGAYNEQFF.